Listed below are T cell receptor beta chains from one sample, sequenced in a study of graft-versus-host responses after intestinal transplantation. Data came from immunoSEQ multiplex PCR; TCRdb stores just in-frame clones and leaves some out. The sample includes about 25,000 clones, more than 90% of them seen just once. This sample comprised PBMCs, obtained approximately 32 days after intestinal transplant. The receptor set was obtained from a human patient who received an intestinal transplant, so some T cells may come from the graft donor. CDR3s include the opening cysteine and the closing phenylalanine or tryptophan. The D gene is left open where the match is weak. Where a row states a size, it is once, few, many or the class of an expanded clone; other rows omit it.

clone_size d_call j_call cdr3_length v_call cdr3_aa cdr3_nt
- TRBD2 TRBJ2-1 16 TRBV7-9 CASSFAGTSDHNEQFF TGTGCCAGCAGCTTCGCGGGGACTAGCGACCACAATGAGCAGTTCTTC
few - TRBJ2-7 19 TRBV4-3 CASSRGGGRCVRGHYEQYF TGCGCCAGCAGCCGGGGAGGGGGGCGTTGCGTGAGGGGACACTACGAGCAGTACTTC
- - TRBJ1-1 15 TRBV4-3 CASSRAQRLDTEAFF TGCGCCAGCAGCAGGGCTCAGAGGCTCGACACTGAAGCTTTCTTT
- - TRBJ1-1 13 TRBV5-6 CASSQAVNTEAFF TGTGCCAGCAGCCAAGCGGTGAACACTGAAGCTTTCTTT
once - TRBJ1-1 13 TRBV9 CASSVAKNTEAFF TGTGCCAGCAGCGTAGCTAAGAACACTGAAGCTTTCTTT
few - TRBJ1-5 15 TRBV28 CASSSPTLSNQPQHF TGTGCCAGCAGTTCCCCGACACTGAGCAATCAGCCCCAGCATTTT
- TRBD2 TRBJ2-1 16 TRBV6-5 CASSYFSGGPHNEQFF TGTGCCAGCAGTTATTTCTCGGGAGGGCCCCACAATGAGCAGTTCTTC
- TRBD1 TRBJ2-7 15 TRBV6-5 CASQVTGGPFYEQYF TGTGCCAGCCAAGTTACAGGGGGGCCATTCTACGAGCAGTACTTC
- - TRBJ2-3 16 TRBV5-1 CASSLPSSSSTDTQYF TGCGCCAGCAGCTTACCCTCCTCTTCTAGCACAGATACGCAGTATTTT
- - TRBJ2-5 13 TRBV5-6 CASSYLRGETQYF TGTGCCAGCAGCTACCTGAGGGGCGAGACCCAGTACTTC
- TRBD1 TRBJ1-1 14 TRBV18 CASSPGQGNTEAFF TGTGCCAGCTCACCGGGACAGGGTAACACTGAAGCTTTCTTT
- - TRBJ2-1 11 TRBV6-5 CASMRANEQFF TGTGCCAGCATGAGGGCTAATGAGCAGTTCTTC
- - TRBJ1-2 9 TRBV27 CASRGGYTF TGTGCCAGCAGGGGGGGCTACACCTTC
- - TRBJ1-1 12 TRBV19 CASRAGNTEAFF TGTGCCAGTAGGGCGGGGAACACTGAAGCTTTCTTT
few - TRBJ2-7 14 TRBV6-6 CASSYSIPFGGPTF TGTGCCAGCAGTTACTCGATACCCTTTGGGGGCCCCACTTTC
few - TRBJ2-7 14 TRBV4-1 CASSQEQGSYEQYF TGCGCCAGCAGCCAAGAGCAGGGGTCCTACGAGCAGTACTTC
once - TRBJ1-5 13 TRBV10-1 CASFASWNQPQHF TGCGCCAGCTTCGCTTCCTGGAATCAGCCCCAGCATTTT
- TRBD2 TRBJ2-5 14 TRBV27 CASSLGGRGETQYF TGTGCCAGCAGTTTAGGCGGGAGGGGGGAGACCCAGTACTTC
- TRBD1 TRBJ1-1 15 TRBV5-1 CASDKGDGTGDGAFF TGCGCCAGCGACAAGGGGGACGGGACAGGGGATGGAGCTTTCTTT
- TRBD2 TRBJ2-1 16 TRBV18 CASSSPGLAFYNEQFF TGTGCCAGCTCATCTCCGGGACTAGCGTTTTACAATGAGCAGTTCTTC
- TRBD1 TRBJ2-2 14 TRBV6-5 CASIWDRGLRELFF TGTGCCAGCATCTGGGACAGGGGGCTTCGGGAGCTGTTTTTT
once TRBD1 TRBJ2-1 13 TRBV4-1 CASRRTGGHEQFF TGCGCCAGCAGACGGACAGGGGGACATGAGCAGTTCTTC
- - TRBJ1-2 14 TRBV4-1 CASSQDRGDYGYTF TGCGCCAGCAGCCAAGACAGGGGAGACTATGGCTACACCTTC
- - TRBJ2-1 15 TRBV9 CASSVTGSSYNEQFF TGTGCCAGCAGCGTTACGGGAAGCTCCTACAATGAGCAGTTCTTC
- TRBD1 TRBJ2-7 14 TRBV7-8 CASSPTGVSYEQYF TGTGCCAGCAGCCCGACAGGGGTGTCCTACGAGCAGTACTTC
- - TRBJ1-6 15 TRBV9 CASSVGLPDGSPLHF TGTGCCAGCAGCGTAGGGTTACCCGACGGGTCACCCCTCCACTTT
- - TRBJ1-2 15 TRBV9 CASSVGGSTNYGYTF TGTGCCAGCAGCGTAGGAGGAAGTACTAACTATGGCTACACCTTC
once TRBD2 TRBJ2-1 16 TRBV4-1 CASSQVAGGPFNEQFF TGCGCCAGCAGCCAAGTTGCGGGAGGGCCTTTCAATGAGCAGTTCTTC
- - TRBJ2-2 16 TRBV5-1 CASSSSRVLDTGELFF TGCGCCAGCAGCTCCTCCAGGGTACTAGATACCGGGGAGCTGTTTTTT
- - TRBJ2-4 14 TRBV2 CASDRTGAKNIQYF TGTGCCAGCGACCGGACTGGGGCCAAAAACATTCAGTACTTC
- - TRBJ2-2 14 TRBV15 CATMTPLNAGELFF TGTGCCACCATGACTCCCCTCAACGCCGGGGAGCTGTTTTTT
- TRBD1 TRBJ1-2 14 TRBV7-9 CASSVDRTNYGYTF TGTGCCAGCAGTGTGGACAGGACCAACTATGGCTACACCTTC
- - TRBJ2-7 14 TRBV9 CASSVGGVSYEQYF TGTGCCAGCAGCGTAGGGGGCGTTTCCTACGAGCAGTACTTC
- TRBD2 TRBJ2-7 16 TRBV10-3 CAISESGLAGGSEQYF TGTGCCATCAGTGAGTCGGGACTAGCGGGAGGGAGCGAGCAGTACTTC
- TRBD1 TRBJ1-2 12 TRBV30 CAWSGTGVGYTF TGTGCCTGGAGCGGGACAGGGGTCGGCTACACCTTC
- TRBD2 TRBJ2-1 16 TRBV9 CASSPRLAAPYNEQFF TGTGCCAGCAGCCCCCGACTAGCGGCCCCCTACAATGAGCAGTTCTTC
- TRBD1 TRBJ2-7 14 TRBV5-1 CASSLRQGVYEQYF TGCGCCAGCAGCTTGAGACAGGGGGTCTACGAGCAGTACTTC
- - TRBJ2-5 14 TRBV19 CATSDRGLQETQYF TGTGCCACGTCTGACAGGGGACTACAAGAGACCCAGTACTTC
- - TRBJ2-7 14 TRBV7-8 CASSLLGSSYEQYF TGTGCCAGCAGCTTACTCGGGAGCTCCTACGAGCAGTACTTC
- - TRBJ1-2 12 TRBV30 CAWSRQVDGYTF TGTGCCTGGAGCAGACAGGTCGATGGCTACACCTTC
- TRBD1 TRBJ1-4 14 TRBV7-4 CASSSQGEQGKLFF TGTGCCAGCAGCTCACAGGGGGAGCAGGGAAAACTGTTTTTT
- TRBD1 TRBJ1-1 17 TRBV27 CASSLSEKRQGNTEAFF TGTGCCAGCAGTTTATCCGAAAAAAGACAGGGGAACACTGAAGCTTTCTTT
once - TRBJ2-7 14 TRBV15 CATSGGMFGYEQYF TGTGCCACCAGCGGCGGTATGTTTGGCTACGAGCAGTACTTC
- - TRBJ2-3 14 TRBV7-3 CASSLRPLTDTQYF TGTGCCAGCAGCTTAAGGCCTCTCACAGATACGCAGTATTTT
- TRBD1 TRBJ2-3 15 TRBV5-1 CASSRQGVGTDTQYF TGCGCCAGCAGCAGACAGGGGGTGGGCACAGATACGCAGTATTTT